This passage covers 25 T cell receptor beta chains from one sample sequenced in a study of Ad26.COV2.S vaccination and SARS-CoV-2 variants. As to treatment: about 20 received Ad26.COV2.S at low or high dose, single or two shots; about 5 received placebo; per-sample allocation not given. Sampling happened 63 days after the first vaccine or placebo injection. Profiled with immunoSEQ multiplex PCR; TCRdb holds only in-frame clones, not every one. The sample consists of some 500,000 clones, roughly nine tenths of them appearing once. This material consisted of peripheral blood, taken in a trial of Ad26.COV2.S vaccine versus placebo. The receptors derive from a person aged 18-65 years who received the Ad26.COV2.S COVID-19 vaccine or a placebo.

This clone appeared once. CDR3 amino acids: CASSLVASGANLDTQYF. The CDR3 DNA reads TGTGCCAGCAGCTTGGTAGCTAGCGGGGCTAATTTAGATACGCAGTATTTT. V and J are TRBV5-4 and TRBJ2-3, with 9 bases fitting TRBD2. The length of the CDR3 is 17 residues. CDR1 SGHNT and CDR2 YYREEE come from the germline V gene (reference sequence). Trimming took 0 bases from V and 5 from J; bases not matched to a gene: 10.

This chain uses TRBV2 with TRBJ2-3; D remains unclear. V was clipped by 4 bases and J by 4 bases, with 3 bases between them. The CDR3 has 11 amino acids. CDR1 is SNHLY and CDR2 is FYNNEI in the germline V gene. The CDR3 region has the DNA TGTGCCAGCAGTGTTTCAGATACGCAGTATTTT. Its translation is CASSVSDTQYF.

A note on this clone: This CDR3 is also generated by other DNA sequences in the sample. The V call is TRBV18, the J call TRBJ1-1, with 7 bases identical to TRBD1. Trimming cost V 6 bases and J 1 base; bases outside gene matches: 2. The CDR3 runs to 13 residues. The germline V gene encodes CDR1 KGHSH and CDR2 LQKENI. CDR3: CASSRQGNTEAFF. The CDR3 region has the DNA TGTGCCAGCTCCCGACAGGGGAACACTGAAGCTTTCTTT.

This chain joins TRBV7-8 and TRBJ2-1; D uncertain. This CDR3 contains 14 residues. Trimming cost V 1 base and J 7 bases, with 11 bases left between them. Germline V gene lookup returns CDR1 SGHVS and CDR2 FQNEAQ. The CDR3 DNA sequence: TGTGCCAGCAGCTTAGTAGGGTACTTAAATGAGCAGTTCTTC. Translating it yields CASSLVGYLNEQFF.

The chain couples TRBV11-2 to TRBJ2-2; TRBD2 matches at 9 bases. Germline V CDR1 and CDR2: SGHAT, FQNNGV. The CDR3 loop spans 18 amino acids. Trimming took 0 bases from V and 1 from J; bases not matched to a gene: 6. The CDR3 region has the DNA TGTGCCAGCAGCTTAGATCCTAGCGGGGCCCTGAACACCGGGGAGCTGTTTTTT. It codes for CASSLDPSGALNTGELFF.

V and J are TRBV12-5 and TRBJ2-5; D is undetermined. The CDR3 has 12 residues. Germline lookup yields CDR1 LGHNT and CDR2 FRNRAP. Trimming took 6 bases from V and 4 from J, leaving 9 bases between them. The CDR3, as DNA: TGTGCTAGTGGCTTTGAGGCAGAGACCCAGTACTTC. It encodes CASGFEAETQYF.

The V and J genes are TRBV29-1 and TRBJ1-2; 7 bases are shared with TRBD1. In germline, CDR1 is SQVTM, CDR2 ANQGSEA. The junction had 4 bases not matched to a gene; V was cut back by 7 bases and J by 2 bases. The CDR3 spans 12 residues. The CDR3 sequence: CSARGFNYGYTF. DNA for the CDR3: TGCAGCGCCAGGGGGTTCAACTATGGCTACACCTTC.

This clone appeared a few times. Different DNA sequences within this sample yield the same CDR3. The chain uses TRBV27 and TRBJ1-5; D is uncertain. Germline CDR1 and CDR2: MNHEY and SMNVEV (reference sequence). Trimming took 3 bases from V and 6 from J, leaving 6 bases between them. CDR3 length: 12 residues. The CDR3 DNA sequence: TGTGCCAGCAGTTTCCGCGGTCAGCCCCAGCATTTT. Its translation is CASSFRGQPQHF.

The chain is built from TRBV7-8 and TRBJ2-7; 7 bases line up with TRBD1. V trimming: 1 base; J trimming: 1 base; junction bases outside the gene matches: 4. CDR1 and CDR2 (germline): SGHVS, FQNEAQ. This CDR3 spans 15 amino acids. The CDR3 here is CASSLDGQASYEQYF. The CDR3 DNA is TGTGCCAGCAGCTTAGATGGACAGGCGTCCTACGAGCAGTACTTC.

The sample holds a few counts of this clone. The chain recombines TRBV20-1 with TRBJ1-1; D remains ambiguous. From germline, CDR1 is DFQATT and CDR2 SNEGSKA (reference sequence). The CDR3 has 15 residues. Trimming removed 6 bases from V and 0 bases from J, with 17 bases in between. CDR3 coding DNA: TGCAGTGCGAGTGTCCCCATCCAGGTGAACACTGAAGCTTTCTTT. It translates to CSASVPIQVNTEAFF.

V is TRBV20-1 and J is TRBJ1-6, with 7 bases that match TRBD1. V was pared by 3 bases and J by 9 bases, with 8 bases of the junction left unmatched. Germline V gives CDR1 DFQATT, CDR2 SNEGSKA (reference sequence). This CDR3 has 14 amino acids. The CDR3 region has the DNA TGCAGTGCTAGTCGGGCGGGACAGCCTTCACCCCTCCACTTT. Amino acids: CSASRAGQPSPLHF.

This chain joins TRBV19 and TRBJ2-6, with 7 bases identical to TRBD2. The CDR3 totals 15 residues. Germline V CDR1 and CDR2: LNHDA, SQIVND (reference sequence). Trimming cost V 7 bases and J 10 bases; bases outside gene matches: 13. As DNA, the CDR3 is TGTGCCAGTACTTTGAAAGGGAGGGGTAGAAACGTCCTGACTTTC. It codes for CASTLKGRGRNVLTF.

This chain joins TRBV5-1 and TRBJ1-1, with a tentative D call TRBD1 (5 bases). The V end was cut by 4 bases, the J end by 2 bases, with 15 bases between. The CDR3 extends over 15 amino acids. Germline V gives CDR1 SGHRS, CDR2 YFSETQ. DNA for the CDR3: TGCGCCAGCAGCCCGCAGGGACCACGTAACACTGAAGCTTTCTTT. Encoded protein: CASSPQGPRNTEAFF.

This clone was found once. The gene calls are TRBV19 and TRBJ1-5, with 8 bases fitting TRBD1. The CDR3 has 16 amino acids. V lost 3 bases and J lost 8; bases outside the gene matches: 12. The V gene's germline CDR1 is LNHDA and CDR2 SQIVND (reference sequence). The CDR3 reads CASSIVGAGGRKPQHF. The DNA for the CDR3 is TGTGCCAGTAGTATTGTGGGGGCAGGGGGCCGTAAGCCCCAGCATTTT.

The chain links TRBV25-1 to TRBJ1-2, with a tentative D call TRBD1 (6 bases). CDR1 and CDR2 from the germline V gene are MGHDK and SYGVNS. The V gene lost 6 bases and the J gene lost 0 bases, with 11 bases spanning the gap. The CDR3 consists of 14 residues. The CDR3 bases are TGTGCCAGCAGAGGACAGACCTCTAACTATGGCTACACCTTC. Translating gives CASRGQTSNYGYTF.

The DNA for the CDR3 is TGCAGCGCCGGGGAGGTGGGCGCCGGAGATACGCAGTATTTT. It yields the protein CSAGEVGAGDTQYF. This rearrangement joins TRBV29-1 to TRBJ2-3; a possible D gene is TRBD2 (6 bases). This CDR3 contains 14 residues. Germline loops: CDR1 SQVTM, CDR2 ANQGSEA. V lost 7 bases and J lost 5, with 19 bases in between.

In its sample, this clone was seen a few times. The J gene is TRBJ1-4, the V gene TRBV28; D remains unclear. The CDR3 is made up of 15 amino acids. The germline V gene encodes CDR1 MDHEN and CDR2 SYDVKM. The V end was cut by 3 bases, the J end by 4 bases, with 12 bases between. In DNA, the CDR3 is TGTGCCAGCAGTTTGGACGGAGAGTTTAATGAAAAACTGTTTTTT. As protein: CASSLDGEFNEKLFF.

The chain recombines TRBV5-1 with TRBJ1-4, with D maybe TRBD1 (6 bases). From germline, CDR1 is SGHRS and CDR2 YFSETQ. V was shortened by 3 bases and J by 6 bases, with 12 bases between the two germline ends. This CDR3 has 14 amino acids. CDR3 in DNA: TGCGCCAGCAGCTCTCAGGGGAGGTATGAAAAACTGTTTTTT. Protein: CASSSQGRYEKLFF. The variable domain in full, with the rest retrieved from reference TRBV5-1 and TRBJ1-4, is KAGVTQTPRYLIKTRGQQVTLSCSPISGHRSVSWYQQTPGQGLQFLFEYFSETQRNKGNFPGRFSGRQFSNSRSEMNVSTLELGDSALYLCASSSQGRYEKLFFGSGTQLSVL.

This chain connects TRBV28 to TRBJ1-1, with D possibly TRBD1 on 6 matching bases. Per germline, CDR1 MDHEN and CDR2 SYDVKM. The V gene lost 5 bases and the J gene lost 1 base, with 14 bases spanning the gap. This CDR3 has 15 amino acids. The CDR3 DNA follows: TGTGCCAGCAGTCCACTGGACAGAAAGAACACTGAAGCTTTCTTT. It codes for CASSPLDRKNTEAFF.

V is TRBV5-8 and J is TRBJ2-7; D is uncertain. This CDR3 has 16 amino acids. The ends were cut back, 3 bases at V and 0 bases at J, with 16 bases in the middle. The germline V gene encodes CDR1 SGHTS and CDR2 YDEGEE. CDR3 sequence reads: CASSSPMGRSSYEQYF. CDR3 sequence (DNA): TGTGCCAGCAGCTCCCCCATGGGAAGAAGCTCCTACGAGCAGTACTTC.

J is TRBJ1-5 and V is TRBV21-1; TRBD1, the table's D call, was not compared with the DNA. TRBV21-1 is designated a pseudogene. CDR3 length: 16 amino acids. CDR3: CASSKGGGPLNQPQHF. For the CDR3, the DNA is TGTGCCAGCAGCAAAGGAGGGGGTCCCTTAAATCAGCCCCAGCATTTT.

The chain has TRBV23-1 and TRBJ1-2; weak D call: TRBD1 (6 bases). TRBV23-1 is an ORF for which the function is uncertain. V lost 0 bases, J lost 8 bases, and 13 bases lay in between. CDR3 size: 14 residues. In nucleotides, the CDR3 is TGCGCCAGCAGTCAATCGGAACAGGGCGGCGGCTACACCTTC. Translating it yields CASSQSEQGGGYTF.

The chain carries TRBV2 and TRBJ2-7; 9 bases fit TRBD1. Germline V CDR1 and CDR2: SNHLY, FYNNEI. V trimming: 5 bases; J trimming: 2 bases; junction bases outside the gene matches: 4. The CDR3 extends over 14 amino acids. The CDR3: CASSLDRGPYEQYV. In DNA, the CDR3 is TGTGCCAGCAGTTTGGACAGGGGACCCTACGAGCAGTACGTC.

This clone was recorded once. The chain recombines TRBV7-9 with TRBJ1-2, with 9 bases that match TRBD1. J lost 5 bases, V lost 5 bases, and 9 bases had no gene match. The CDR3 contains 15 residues. Germline CDR1 is SEHNR and CDR2 is FQNEAQ (reference sequence). The CDR3 reads CASSPPGQGRYGYTF. As DNA, the CDR3 is TGTGCCAGCAGCCCTCCGGGACAGGGAAGGTATGGCTACACCTTC.

This rearrangement joins TRBV10-3 to TRBJ1-2, with TRBD1 as a possible D gene (5 bases). V was cut by 7 bases and J by 5 bases, with 11 bases left in between. Germline CDR1 and CDR2: ENHRY and SYGVKD. The CDR3 consists of 12 residues. The CDR3 sequence is CAITAGHYGYTF. The CDR3 DNA reads as TGTGCCATCACGGCAGGGCATTATGGCTACACCTTC.